This TCR beta chain was observed in a study of CD8+CD57+ T cells in acquired aplastic anemia. Genomic DNA, the template, was used for profiling of the TCR beta VDJ and CDR3. Using its own MiXCR run on the reads, TCRdb lists one record per CDR3 protein. Here the sample spans under 350,000 distinct CDR3 sequences, approximately 57% being singletons. Sequencing involved patients with CD8+CD57+ cell expansion previously shown by flow cytometry. Comment on this clonotype: The CDR3 end shows no conserved phenylalanine or tryptophan, and so a read error is likely.

This receptor was taken from a human donor with aplastic anemia. Sequences were obtained from sorted CD4+, CD8+, or CD8+CD57+ T cells (not recorded which) from PBMCs.

The CDR3 region is CASSVPPRAGGRTDTQYS. DNA for the CDR3: TGTGCCAGCAGCGTCCCACCCAGGGCGGGAGGACGCACAGATACGCAGTATTCT. This sequence joins TRBV11-2 and TRBJ2-3; 8 nucleotides match TRBD2. J gave up 1 base and V 5 bases, and 14 bases lay outside the gene matches. The germline V gene encodes CDR1 SGHAT and CDR2 FQNNGV. This CDR3 is 18 amino acids long.